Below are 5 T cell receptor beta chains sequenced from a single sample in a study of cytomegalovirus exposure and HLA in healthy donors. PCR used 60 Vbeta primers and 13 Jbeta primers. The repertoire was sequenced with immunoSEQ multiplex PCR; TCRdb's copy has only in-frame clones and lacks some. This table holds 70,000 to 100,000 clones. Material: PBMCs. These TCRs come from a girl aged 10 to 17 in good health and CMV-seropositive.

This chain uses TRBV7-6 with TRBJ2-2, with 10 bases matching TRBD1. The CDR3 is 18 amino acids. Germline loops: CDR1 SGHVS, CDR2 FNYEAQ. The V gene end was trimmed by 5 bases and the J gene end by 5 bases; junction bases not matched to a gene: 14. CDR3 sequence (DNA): TGTGCCAGCAGCCAGGGACCGGGACAGGGGAGGGGAACCGGGGAGCTGTTTTTT. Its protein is CASSQGPGQGRGTGELFF.

The CDR3 DNA is TGCGCCAGCAGCCCCGGGAGGGGCAACTATGGCTACACCTTC. This codes for CASSPGRGNYGYTF. The chain is built from TRBV5-1 and TRBJ1-2, with a possible D match to TRBD1 (5 bases). This CDR3 has 14 residues. Trimming pared 4 bases from V and 2 bases from J, leaving 12 bases between. Looked up from germline, CDR1 is SGHRS and CDR2 is YFSETQ. Based on the CDR3 plus reference TRBV5-1 and TRBJ1-2, the full variable domain is KAGVTQTPRYLIKTRGQQVTLSCSPISGHRSVSWYQQTPGQGLQFLFEYFSETQRNKGNFPGRFSGRQFSNSRSEMNVSTLELGDSALYLCASSPGRGNYGYTFGSGTRLTVV.

The CDR3 coding sequence is TGTGCCAGCAGTGAAGTACGGGATCAGCCCCAGCATTTT. Its translation: CASSEVRDQPQHF. The chain recombines TRBV6-1 with TRBJ1-5; D is ambiguous. CDR1 is MNHNS, CDR2 SASEGT, per germline. The V end was cut by 1 base, the J end by 5 bases, with 6 bases between. The CDR3 extends over 13 amino acids.

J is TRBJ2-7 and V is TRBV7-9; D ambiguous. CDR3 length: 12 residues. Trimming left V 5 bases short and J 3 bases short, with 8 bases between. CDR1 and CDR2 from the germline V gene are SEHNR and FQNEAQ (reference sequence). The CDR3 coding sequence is TGTGCCAGCAGCCAACTGGACTACGAGCAGTACGTC. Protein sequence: CASSQLDYEQYV.

This chain's CDR3 is CASSVQGATNEKLFF. The CDR3 nucleotides are TGCGCCAGCAGCGTCCAGGGGGCAACTAATGAAAAACTGTTTTTT. This chain links TRBV5-1 with TRBJ1-4; 7 bases match TRBD1. The CDR3 runs 15 residues. The junction had 3 bases not matched to a gene; V was cut back by 4 bases and J by 0 bases. Germline values: CDR1 SGHRS, CDR2 YFSETQ.